The 4 T cell receptor beta chains given below trace back to one sample, sequenced in a study of graft-versus-host responses after intestinal transplantation. The table came from immunoSEQ multiplex PCR; TCRdb's copy has only in-frame clones and leaves some out. The sample carries 62,000 or so clones, 70% to 90% recorded once. Specimen: PBMCs, collected 26 days after transplant. Receptors originate from a human patient who received an intestinal transplant, so some T cells may come from the graft donor.

The rearrangement uses TRBV6-1 and TRBJ2-7, with 13 bases aligning to TRBD2. There are 16 residues in the CDR3. Germline CDR1 reads MNHNS; CDR2 reads SASEGT. The ends lost 4 bases at V and 5 bases at J; junction bases unmatched: 8. CDR3 loop: CASSGSSGTSGDEQYF. The CDR3 coding sequence is TGTGCCAGCAGTGGGTCGAGCGGGACTAGCGGGGACGAGCAGTACTTC.

This chain joins TRBV11-2 and TRBJ1-6; no reliable D call. This CDR3 has 11 amino acids. CDR1 is SGHAT, CDR2 FQNNGV, per germline. V lost 4 bases and J 9 bases, leaving 4 bases between the germline ends. For the CDR3, the DNA is TGTGCCAGCAGCTCTAGTTCACCCCTCCACTTT. This codes for CASSSSSPLHF.

This clone was found once. The CDR3 sequence: CASSLDRGPRYEQYF. For the CDR3, the DNA is TGCGCCAGCAGCTTGGATCGGGGTCCTCGCTACGAGCAGTACTTC. V gene TRBV5-1 combines with J gene TRBJ2-7; weak D call: TRBD2 (5 bases). The CDR3 runs to 15 residues. CDR1 and CDR2 from the germline V gene are SGHRS and YFSETQ. V lost 0 bases and J lost 3, with 13 bases in between.

The chain has TRBV28 and TRBJ1-1; 8 bases align to TRBD1. This CDR3 has 17 amino acids. Germline-derived CDR1 and CDR2 are MDHEN and SYDVKM. V shed 2 bases, J shed 2 bases, and the junction held 10 bases outside the gene matches. CDR3 sequence: CASSLIQPRGLNTEAFF. The CDR3 bases are TGTGCCAGCAGTTTAATCCAACCCAGGGGGCTTAACACTGAAGCTTTCTTT.